The 31 T cell receptor beta chains below were found in one sample sequenced in a study of blood T cells in healthy people across ages. PCR was performed a second time for about 7 to 11 cycles using a sample-barcoded 5' primer and a J-beta primer mix. Each CDR3 protein is one row after TCRdb ran MiXCR on the 5' RACE reads. The sample carries 780,000 or so distinct CDR3 sequences, around 25% recorded once. The data were also submitted as part of a second study, on T cells of mothers and their children.

The sequenced sample was blood. The receptors originated from a boy aged 5-17 years in good health.

This clonotype was observed a few times. The chain joins TRBV7-6 to TRBJ2-7; tentatively, D is TRBD1 (6 bases). From germline, CDR1 is SGHVS and CDR2 FNYEAQ. The ends were cut back, 5 bases at V and 6 bases at J, with 14 bases in the middle. CDR3 size: 13 residues. The CDR3 nucleotides are TGTGCCAGCAGCCCGATCTCAGGGGCCGAGCAGTACTTC. Its protein is CASSPISGAEQYF.

This clonotype has just one count. The gene calls are TRBV12-3 or TRBV12-4 and TRBJ2-5, with D hard to call. The end of the DNA aligns better with TRBJ2-7, so the J call may be wrong. CDR3 size: 15 residues. CDR3 sequence (DNA): TGTGCCAGCAGTTTAGGAAGGGTATCATCCTACGAGCAGTACTTC. The encoded protein is CASSLGRVSSYEQYF.

The chain has TRBV5-1 and TRBJ2-3, with D uncertain. The V gene's germline CDR1 is SGHRS and CDR2 YFSETQ. This CDR3 is 15 amino acids long. Trimming removed 4 bases at V and 1 base at J, with 13 bases between. Here the CDR3 reads CASSPLLSGTDTQYF. The CDR3 DNA reads TGCGCCAGCAGCCCCCTATTATCTGGCACAGATACGCAGTATTTT.

This clonotype has only a few counts. The rearrangement uses TRBV11-1 and TRBJ2-7; TRBD1 is a possible D gene (6 bases). Trimming cost V 5 bases and J 0 bases, with 17 bases left between them. Germline values: CDR1 SGHAT, CDR2 FQDESV (reference sequence). This CDR3 has 16 amino acids. The CDR3 bases are TGTGCCAGCAGCGCCTACGGGGACAAGTCCTCCTACGAGCAGTACTTC. It codes for CASSAYGDKSSYEQYF. The whole variable domain, filled in from reference TRBV11-1 and TRBJ2-7, reads EAEVAQSPRYKITEKSQAVAFWCDPISGHATLYWYRQILGQGPELLVQFQDESVVDDSQLPKDRFSAERLKGVDSTLKIQPAELGDSAMYLCASSAYGDKSSYEQYFGPGTRLTVT.

The rearrangement links TRBV4-3 to TRBJ2-7; the D is unclear. In germline, CDR1 is LGHNA, CDR2 YSLEER. Trimming took off 0 bases at V and 2 bases at J, with 11 bases between the two ends. This CDR3 spans 15 amino acids. The chain's CDR3 is CASSQDLGQTYEQYF. CDR3 nucleotide sequence: TGCGCCAGCAGCCAAGATCTCGGGCAGACCTACGAGCAGTACTTC.

This clonotype was seen a handful of times. The chain links TRBV7-2 to TRBJ1-2; tentatively, D is TRBD1 (6 bases). The V gene lost 1 base and the J gene lost 2 bases, with 14 bases spanning the gap. Germline V gives CDR1 SGHTA, CDR2 FQGNSA. CDR3 length: 16 amino acids. The CDR3 loop reads CASSLELAGGNYGYTF. CDR3 DNA sequence: TGTGCCAGCAGCTTAGAGTTAGCCGGGGGCAACTATGGCTACACCTTC. The full variable domain, in which reference TRBV7-2 and TRBJ1-2 provide the parts outside the CDR3, is GAGVSQSPSNKVTEKGKDVELRCDPISGHTALYWYRQSLGQGLEFLIYFQGNSAPDKSGLPSDRFSAERTGGSVSTLTIQRTQQEDSAVYLCASSLELAGGNYGYTFGSGTRLTVV.

This clonotype was seen a handful of times. This chain links TRBV7-2 with TRBJ1-6; 7 nucleotides match TRBD1. The CDR3 contains 15 residues. Trimming cost V 4 bases and J 11 bases; bases outside gene matches: 11. CDR1 SGHTA and CDR2 FQGNSA come from the germline V gene. The CDR3 reads CASSSGTEPFTPLHF. CDR3 nucleotide sequence: TGTGCCAGCAGCTCCGGGACAGAGCCTTTTACACCCCTCCACTTT.

This chain links TRBV6-6 with TRBJ2-7; a possible D gene is TRBD1 (5 bases). Trimming took 5 bases from V and 0 from J, leaving 14 bases between them. The germline gives CDR1 MNHNY, CDR2 SVGAGI (reference sequence). CDR3 length equals 15 residues. Written as DNA, the CDR3 is TGTGCCAGCAGTATCGACAGCTCTGTCTCCTACGAGCAGTACTTC. It codes for CASSIDSSVSYEQYF.

This chain's CDR3 is CASLGTGGSETQYF. The CDR3 nucleotides read TGTGCCAGTCTTGGGACAGGGGGGTCAGAGACCCAGTACTTC. The chain recombines TRBV6-2 or TRBV6-3 with TRBJ2-5; TRBD1 aligns across 11 bases. The CDR3 length is 14 residues. In germline, CDR1 is MNHEY, CDR2 SVGEGT. V dropped 9 bases and J dropped 4; count of bases not matched to a gene: 7.

This clonotype was detected a few times. This chain links TRBV27 with TRBJ1-4, with 7 bases matching TRBD1. CDR1 and CDR2 from the germline V gene are MNHEY and SMNVEV (reference sequence). V lost 2 bases, J lost 7 bases, and 10 bases stayed unmatched. The CDR3 contains 16 residues. The CDR3 loop is CASSLVYRGLGEKLFF. The CDR3 region has the DNA TGTGCCAGCAGTTTAGTCTACAGGGGACTAGGTGAAAAACTGTTTTTT.

CDR3 bases: TGTGCCACCAGTACTAGACGCACAGATACGCAGTATTTT. Amino acids: CATSTRRTDTQYF. The chain carries TRBV15 and TRBJ2-3; D is possibly TRBD2 (5 bases). V dropped 6 bases and J dropped 1 base, with 8 bases sitting between them. The length of the CDR3 is 13 residues. Germline CDR1 LNHNV, CDR2 YYDKDF (reference sequence).

The V gene is TRBV14, the J gene TRBJ2-7, with D unclear. The V gene lost 3 bases and the J gene lost 5 bases, with 8 bases spanning the gap. From germline, CDR1 is SGHDN and CDR2 FVKESK. CDR3 size: 12 residues. The CDR3 reads CASSQGGHEQYF. As DNA, the CDR3 is TGTGCCAGCAGCCAGGGCGGACACGAGCAGTACTTC. Looking up the rest from reference TRBV14 and TRBJ2-7 gives the full variable domain: EAGVTQFPSHSVIEKGQTVTLRCDPISGHDNLYWYRRVMGKEIKFLLHFVKESKQDESGMPNNRFLAERTGGTYSTLKVQPAELEDSGVYFCASSQGGHEQYFGPGTRLTVT.

J is TRBJ1-4 and V is TRBV2; TRBD1 might be the D (6 bases). From germline, CDR1 is SNHLY and CDR2 FYNNEI. Trimming removed 10 bases from V and 0 bases from J, with 21 bases in between. The CDR3 sequence is 17 residues long. The CDR3: CATNWDTSDPTNEKLFF. The CDR3 DNA follows: TGTGCCACAAATTGGGACACATCAGACCCAACTAATGAAAAACTGTTTTTT.

The rearrangement uses TRBV18 and TRBJ1-4; TRBD1 might be the D (5 bases). The CDR3 covers 14 residues. CDR1 is KGHSH, CDR2 LQKENI, per germline. Trimming removed 1 base at V and 8 bases at J, with 11 bases between. The CDR3 sequence is CASSPQRDGEKLFF. For the CDR3, the DNA is TGTGCCAGCTCACCACAAAGGGACGGGGAAAAACTGTTTTTT.

V is TRBV6-2 or TRBV6-3 and J is TRBJ2-1; 7 bases fit TRBD2. The CDR3 loop spans 15 amino acids. The V segment lost 2 bases and the J segment 2 bases; nucleotides outside the gene matches: 3. Germline CDR1 MNHEY, CDR2 SVGEGT. Here the CDR3 reads CASSYRGSTYNEQFF. The CDR3 bases are TGTGCCAGCAGTTACCGCGGGAGTACCTACAATGAGCAGTTCTTC.

This clonotype was observed a handful of times. The rearrangement uses TRBV5-1 and TRBJ2-5; D remains ambiguous. CDR3 size: 14 residues. CDR1 is SGHRS, CDR2 YFSETQ, per germline. The V end was cut by 3 bases, the J end by 2 bases, with 11 bases between. The CDR3 coding sequence is TGCGCCAGCAGCTCGACGCTCCCTCAAGAGACCCAGTACTTC. It is translated as CASSSTLPQETQYF.

The chain carries TRBV12-3 or TRBV12-4 and TRBJ1-5; D ambiguous. Trimming took 8 bases from V and 2 from J, leaving 10 bases between them. The CDR3 runs to 13 residues. CDR3 DNA: TGTGCCAGCGCGGGGAATGGCAATCAGCCCCAGCATTTT. This translates into CASAGNGNQPQHF.

This chain uses TRBV24-1 with TRBJ2-3; the match to TRBD2 covers 7 bases. The CDR3 totals 16 residues. V shed 3 bases and J 0 bases; nucleotides not matched to a gene: 5. In germline, CDR1 is KGHDR, CDR2 SFDVKD. CDR3 nucleotide sequence: TGTGCCACCAGTGATGAAAGCGGGGCAAGCACAGATACGCAGTATTTT. Translation: CATSDESGASTDTQYF.

This clonotype was recorded a few times. The chain combines TRBV28 with TRBJ2-7, with TRBD2 matching over 10 bases. J was trimmed by 1 base and V by 1 base; bases with no gene match: 10. Germline loops: CDR1 MDHEN, CDR2 SYDVKM. This CDR3 is built from 18 residues. The CDR3 region is CASSLSPSGSFSSYEQYF. The CDR3, as DNA: TGTGCCAGCAGTTTATCACCTAGCGGGAGTTTTAGTTCCTACGAGCAGTACTTC.

V is TRBV2 and J is TRBJ1-1; D remains ambiguous. Germline CDR1 reads SNHLY; CDR2 reads FYNNEI. The V and J ends lost 9 bases and 4 bases respectively, with 12 bases between them. The CDR3 totals 12 residues. In nucleotides, the CDR3 is TGTGCCAGTGGGGAGCAACCCACTGAAGCTTTCTTT. This translates into CASGEQPTEAFF.

The chain is built from TRBV5-1 and TRBJ2-3, with 7 bases aligning to TRBD2. There are 13 residues in the CDR3. CDR1 and CDR2 from the germline V gene are SGHRS and YFSETQ. Trimming took 5 bases from V and 3 from J; bases not matched to a gene: 3. The CDR3 here is CASRAGDTDTQYF. The CDR3, as DNA: TGCGCCAGCAGGGCGGGGGATACAGATACGCAGTATTTT.

This clonotype was observed a handful of times. This sequence joins TRBV6-5 and TRBJ2-5; 7 bases line up with TRBD2. The ends lost 4 bases at V and 2 bases at J; junction bases unmatched: 13. Germline lookup yields CDR1 MNHEY and CDR2 SVGAGI. The CDR3 has 17 residues. The CDR3 here is CASSSSTSSLSQETQYF. The CDR3 nucleotides read TGTGCCAGCAGTTCCTCGACTAGCTCTTTGAGTCAAGAGACCCAGTACTTC.

This clonotype showed up just a few times. The chain joins TRBV7-9 to TRBJ1-2; weak D call: TRBD1 (5 bases). The CDR3 length is 16 residues. V dropped 2 bases and J dropped 4 bases, with 17 bases sitting between them. From germline, CDR1 is SEHNR and CDR2 FQNEAQ (reference sequence). The CDR3 sequence is CASSLSSVRDVYGYTF. The DNA for the CDR3 is TGTGCCAGCAGCTTAAGTTCGGTCCGGGACGTCTATGGCTACACCTTC.

The chain employs TRBV3-1 and TRBJ2-5, with TRBD2 identical over 11 bases. The CDR3 covers 18 residues. The germline V gene encodes CDR1 LGHDT and CDR2 YNNKEL (reference sequence). The trim removed 0 bases at V and 5 bases at J, leaving 11 bases unmatched. CDR3 sequence reads: CASSQERLAGGRGETQYF. CDR3 DNA sequence: TGTGCCAGCAGCCAAGAGAGGCTAGCGGGGGGCCGGGGGGAGACCCAGTACTTC.

This rearrangement joins TRBV7-2 to TRBJ1-2; D remains unclear. Germline V CDR1 and CDR2: SGHTA, FQGNSA. The CDR3 spans 14 residues. V lost 1 base to trimming and J lost 7 bases, with 13 bases between them. The CDR3 region is CASSLERGVAGYTF. CDR3 coding DNA: TGTGCCAGCAGCTTAGAGCGGGGAGTTGCTGGCTACACCTTC.

The rearrangement uses TRBV6-2 or TRBV6-3 and TRBJ2-1; 8 nucleotides align to TRBD1. CDR3 length equals 15 residues. Germline V lookup: CDR1 MNHEY, CDR2 SVGEGT. Trimming at V came to 6 bases and at J to 9 bases, leaving 13 bases not matched to a gene. DNA of the CDR3: TGTGCCAGCAGACACTTGGACAGGGACGGGGCTGAGCAGTTCTTC. This encodes CASRHLDRDGAEQFF.

The CDR3, as DNA: TGCGCCAGCAGCCAAGAGTGGGGACAGGGAACCTATGGCTACACCTTC. Protein sequence: CASSQEWGQGTYGYTF. The chain is built from TRBV4-3 and TRBJ1-2; 9 nucleotides align to TRBD1. CDR3 length: 16 amino acids. The J segment lost 4 bases and the V segment lost 0 bases, leaving 6 bases of the junction unmatched. Germline CDR1 reads LGHNA; CDR2 reads YSLEER.

The sample holds many counts of this clonotype. This chain links TRBV20-1 with TRBJ1-6; the D gene is possibly TRBD1 (6 bases). Germline loops: CDR1 DFQATT, CDR2 SNEGSKA (reference sequence). This CDR3 is built from 15 residues. V was cut by 3 bases and J by 7 bases, with 16 bases left in between. The CDR3 DNA reads TGCAGTGCTAGGGGACTCGGACAGAGAAATTCACCCCTCCACTTT. It translates to CSARGLGQRNSPLHF.

This chain uses TRBV7-2 with TRBJ2-7; the match to TRBD2 covers 10 bases. This CDR3 is built from 16 residues. V shed 0 bases, J shed 2 bases, and the junction held 4 bases outside the gene matches. CDR1 and CDR2 from the germline V gene are SGHTA and FQGNSA. The CDR3 DNA reads as TGTGCCAGCAGCTTAGCAGCGGGAGGGACACCCTACGAGCAGTACTTC. It encodes CASSLAAGGTPYEQYF.

This clonotype was observed a handful of times. The rearrangement joins TRBV3-1 to TRBJ2-5; 7 bases are a match to TRBD2. The J call may be wrong; the DNA end is better matched by TRBJ2-1. The CDR3 has 16 residues. The germline CDR1 and CDR2 sequences are LGHDT and YNNKEL (reference sequence). CDR3 sequence (DNA): TGTGCCAGCAGCCAAGAAGCGGGGCCCCCGTACAATGAGCAGTTCTTC. Protein sequence: CASSQEAGPPYNEQFF.

This rearrangement joins TRBV7-3 to TRBJ2-5; 8 positions match TRBD2. The DNA end favors TRBJ2-1, so the J call may be wrong. This CDR3 is built from 17 residues. Germline CDR1 reads SGHTA; CDR2 reads FQGTGA. The CDR3 reads CASSLNPLAGGAMGQFF. CDR3 in DNA: TGTGCCAGCAGCTTAAATCCCCTTGCGGGGGGCGCAATGGGGCAGTTCTTC.